This TCR beta chain was sequenced for a study of T cells in localized non-small cell lung cancer. Overall study findings and caveats: Longer overall survival was linked to higher blood T cell density. Uninvolved adjacent lung, not tumor, had the highest T cell clonality. One tumor region alone was sequenced, and heterogeneity therefore remains possible.

The CDR3 has 14 amino acids. V shed 4 bases and J 6 bases; nucleotides not matched to a gene: 5. Germline CDR1 SQVTM, CDR2 ANQGSEA. Profiled with immunoSEQ multiplex PCR; TCRdb holds only in-frame clones, not every one. The sample lists 40,000 to 55,000 clones, roughly 80% occurring once. A word on this clone: What it recognizes is unknown.

Sequenced material: PBMCs, taken before any cancer treatment. This TCR derives from a woman aged 35-75 years with stage II lung adenocarcinoma. The chain links TRBV29-1 to TRBJ1-5; 11 positions agree with TRBD1. Here the CDR3 reads CSVGGQGAGQPQHF. The CDR3 region has the DNA TGCAGCGTTGGTGGACAGGGGGCCGGTCAGCCCCAGCATTTT.